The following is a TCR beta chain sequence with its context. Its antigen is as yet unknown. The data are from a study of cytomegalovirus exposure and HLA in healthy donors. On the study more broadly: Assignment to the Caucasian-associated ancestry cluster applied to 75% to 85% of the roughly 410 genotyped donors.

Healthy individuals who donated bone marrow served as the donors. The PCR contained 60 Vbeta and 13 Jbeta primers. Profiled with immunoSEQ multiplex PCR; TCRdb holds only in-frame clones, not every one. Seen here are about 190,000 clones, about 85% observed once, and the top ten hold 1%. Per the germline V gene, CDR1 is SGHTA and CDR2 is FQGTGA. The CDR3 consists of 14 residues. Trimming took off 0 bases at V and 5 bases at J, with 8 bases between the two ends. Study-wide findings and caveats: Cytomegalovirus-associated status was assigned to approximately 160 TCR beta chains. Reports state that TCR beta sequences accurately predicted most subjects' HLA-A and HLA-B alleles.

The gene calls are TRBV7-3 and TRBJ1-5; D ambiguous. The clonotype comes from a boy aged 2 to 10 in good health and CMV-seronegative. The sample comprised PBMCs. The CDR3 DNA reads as TGTGCCAGCAGCTTAACCAGGAGGCATCAGCCCCAGCATTTT. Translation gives CASSLTRRHQPQHF.